These 30 T cell receptor beta chains were all obtained from the same sample, sequenced in a study of blood T cells in healthy people across ages. Using a J-beta primer mix together with a sample-barcoded 5' primer, a second PCR was run for about 6 to 12 cycles. MiXCR, applied by TCRdb to the 5' RACE reads, yields one record per CDR3 protein. The table includes about 1,400,000 distinct CDR3 sequences, around 55% detected once. Sequenced sample: blood. These receptors came from a man aged 18 to 35 in good health.

This rearrangement joins TRBV29-1 to TRBJ1-5; TRBD1 is a possible D gene (6 bases). Germline CDR1 SQVTM, CDR2 ANQGSEA. The CDR3 length is 14 residues. The V gene lost 6 bases and the J gene lost 2 bases, with 14 bases spanning the gap. CDR3 amino acids: CSVQPGAGNQPQHF. CDR3 DNA: TGCAGCGTCCAACCAGGGGCTGGCAATCAGCCCCAGCATTTT.

The V call is TRBV9, the J call TRBJ1-4, with 10 bases fitting TRBD1. Germline lookup yields CDR1 SGDLS and CDR2 YYNGEE. The junction had 3 bases not matched to a gene; V was cut back by 2 bases and J by 5 bases. This CDR3 region has 15 residues. The DNA of the CDR3 is TGTGCCAGCAGCGTCGGGGACAGGGGAAATGAAAAACTGTTTTTT. Protein: CASSVGDRGNEKLFF.

The J gene is TRBJ2-3, the V gene TRBV20-1, with D hard to call. This CDR3 is 13 amino acids long. Trimming stripped 6 bases from V and 4 bases from J, with 14 bases between. The germline gives CDR1 DFQATT, CDR2 SNEGSKA (reference sequence). CDR3 coding DNA: TGCAGTGCCCACAAGGGTGGGTCAGATACGCAGTATTTT. It translates to CSAHKGGSDTQYF.

This rearrangement joins TRBV4-1 to TRBJ2-7, with 9 bases aligning to TRBD1. The germline CDR1 and CDR2 sequences are MGHRA and YSYEKL. Unmatched junction bases numbered 5, after V lost 0 bases and J lost 5 bases. This CDR3 is built from 15 residues. CDR3 nucleotides: TGCGCCAGCAGCCAAGATGACAGGGGGGTCCACGAGCAGTACTTC. It codes for CASSQDDRGVHEQYF.

This chain links TRBV6-1 with TRBJ1-2, with TRBD1 matching over 7 bases. The germline V gene has CDR1 MNHNS and CDR2 SASEGT. The CDR3 contains 13 residues. With 4 bases clipped from V and 8 bases from J, the junction kept 7 bases outside the gene matches. CDR3 amino acids: CASSVIRGGGYTF. As DNA, the CDR3 is TGTGCCAGCAGTGTGATCAGGGGGGGAGGCTACACCTTC.

As for this clonotype: One end of the junction varies from germline; a read error may be responsible. The V call is TRBV20-1, the J call TRBJ1-4; D remains unclear. Germline V gives CDR1 DFQATT, CDR2 SNEGSKA (reference sequence). The CDR3 loop spans 14 amino acids. The CDR3 DNA is TGCAGTGCTAGTAGGAGGTGGGATAATGGAAAACTGTTTTTT. Protein sequence: CSASRRWDNGKLFF.

V and J are TRBV5-1 and TRBJ2-5, with 8 bases identical to TRBD2. Germline lookup yields CDR1 SGHRS and CDR2 YFSETQ. V dropped 1 base and J dropped 5; count of bases not matched to a gene: 4. CDR3 size: 14 residues. CDR3 bases: TGCGCCAGCAGCTTGAGAGCGGGGGCTGAGACCCAGTACTTC. It codes for CASSLRAGAETQYF.

The chain employs TRBV27 and TRBJ2-5; no clear D. The V end was cut by 6 bases, the J end by 2 bases, with 10 bases between. The CDR3 covers 13 residues. Per germline, CDR1 MNHEY and CDR2 SMNVEV (reference sequence). The CDR3 coding sequence is TGTGCCAGCAGGCTACACTCGCAAGAGACCCAGTACTTC. This translates into CASRLHSQETQYF.

This clonotype turned up a few times. The rearrangement joins TRBV4-1 to TRBJ2-7; TRBD2 matches 8 bases. The assigned J gene may be wrong: the sequence end matches TRBJ2-5 better. This CDR3 spans 18 amino acids. Germline V gene data show CDR1 as MGHRA and CDR2 as YSYEKL. The CDR3: CASSQAGSITSGKETQYF. The CDR3, as DNA: TGCGCCAGCAGCCAAGCTGGGAGTATTACTAGCGGCAAAGAGACCCAGTACTTC.

This chain uses TRBV7-9 with TRBJ2-3, with 7 bases lining up with TRBD1. The germline V gene encodes CDR1 SEHNR and CDR2 FQNEAQ (reference sequence). With V trimmed by 5 bases and J by 1 base, 9 bases remained unmatched. CDR3 length: 16 amino acids. This CDR3 is CASSPRQGRGTDTQYF. CDR3 nucleotides: TGTGCCAGCAGCCCCCGACAGGGAAGAGGCACAGATACGCAGTATTTT. Supplemented by reference TRBV7-9 and TRBJ2-3, the full variable domain reads DTGVSQNPRHKITKRGQNVTFRCDPISEHNRLYWYRQTLGQGPEFLTYFQNEAQLEKSRLLSDRFSAERPKGSFSTLEIQRTEQGDSAMYLCASSPRQGRGTDTQYFGPGTRLTVL.

This chain uses TRBV4-3 with TRBJ2-1; D not certain. Trimming cost V 0 bases and J 2 bases, with 11 bases left between them. The V gene's germline CDR1 is LGHNA and CDR2 YSLEER. The CDR3 contains 16 residues. The CDR3 DNA follows: TGCGCCAGCAGCCAAGAAGGATCAGCAGCCTACAATGAGCAGTTCTTC. Amino acid sequence: CASSQEGSAAYNEQFF.

This rearrangement joins TRBV6-5 to TRBJ2-1; 8 bases are shared with TRBD2. This CDR3 comprises 15 residues. V trimming: 0 bases; J trimming: 10 bases; junction bases outside the gene matches: 8. Germline V gene lookup returns CDR1 MNHEY and CDR2 SVGAGI. CDR3 nucleotides: TGTGCCAGCAGTTACTCGTCGGGGACTAGTCGCGAGCAGTTCTTC. Amino acid sequence: CASSYSSGTSREQFF.

The V gene is TRBV5-1, the J gene TRBJ2-3; TRBD1 might be the D (5 bases). Trimming took off 3 bases at V and 1 base at J, with 12 bases between the two ends. The CDR3 has 15 amino acids. Germline CDR1 and CDR2: SGHRS and YFSETQ. CDR3 amino acids: CASSSLGDGTDTQYF. The CDR3 bases are TGCGCCAGCAGCTCCTTAGGGGATGGCACAGATACGCAGTATTTT.

This chain joins TRBV7-8 and TRBJ1-2; 10 nucleotides line up with TRBD1. This CDR3 region has 18 residues. The germline V gene encodes CDR1 SGHVS and CDR2 FQNEAQ. V was pared by 3 bases and J by 0 bases, with 10 bases of the junction left unmatched. The CDR3 spells CASSFFSVTGGANYGYTF. CDR3 DNA: TGTGCCAGCAGCTTTTTTAGTGTGACAGGGGGCGCTAACTATGGCTACACCTTC.

This sequence joins TRBV3-1 and TRBJ1-2; D might be TRBD1 (6 bases). Trimming took off 0 bases at V and 7 bases at J, with 30 bases between the two ends. The CDR3 extends over 20 amino acids. CDR1 is LGHDT, CDR2 YNNKEL, per germline (reference sequence). The CDR3 loop is CASSQEGAVRVKGRDGGYTF. CDR3 coding DNA: TGTGCCAGCAGCCAAGAGGGGGCCGTAAGGGTTAAGGGGCGTGACGGTGGCTACACCTTC.

This chain's CDR3 is CASSYRGLVDTGELFF. Written as DNA, the CDR3 is TGTGCCAGCAGTTACAGGGGGCTGGTGGACACCGGGGAGCTGTTTTTT. This chain uses TRBV6-5 with TRBJ2-2; 7 nucleotides line up with TRBD1. Germline V lookup: CDR1 MNHEY, CDR2 SVGAGI. This CDR3 has 16 amino acids. V dropped 2 bases and J dropped 3; count of bases not matched to a gene: 6.

This chain uses TRBV29-1 with TRBJ2-7; 7 bases agree with TRBD1. The CDR3 contains 13 residues. V shed 1 base and J 5 bases; nucleotides not matched to a gene: 5. Germline values: CDR1 SQVTM, CDR2 ANQGSEA. The CDR3 protein is CSVEVDRDHEQYF. CDR3 in DNA: TGCAGCGTTGAAGTCGACAGGGACCACGAGCAGTACTTC.

The chain is built from TRBV3-1 and TRBJ2-7, with 9 bases identical to TRBD2. The J call is doubtful: the DNA matches TRBJ2-4 better. CDR3 length: 17 amino acids. Germline CDR1 and CDR2: LGHDT and YNNKEL (reference sequence). CDR3: CASSQDLLAGRKNIQYF. The CDR3 coding sequence is TGTGCCAGCAGCCAAGATCTCCTAGCGGGGCGCAAAAACATTCAGTACTTC.

This clonotype has just a few counts. The rearrangement links TRBV9 to TRBJ2-1; unclear D gene. The V and J ends lost 4 bases and 12 bases respectively, with 14 bases between them. Germline V lookup: CDR1 SGDLS, CDR2 YYNGEE. The CDR3 runs to 12 residues. CDR3 sequence: CASSSTNYPQFF. The CDR3 bases are TGTGCCAGCAGCTCAACAAACTACCCGCAGTTCTTC.

CDR3 nucleotides: TGTGCCACCAAAAGCTATGGCTACACCTTC. This encodes CATKSYGYTF. The V and J genes are TRBV28 and TRBJ1-2; D is unresolved. The CDR3 totals 10 residues. Germline V gene sequence: CDR1 MDHEN, CDR2 SYDVKM. Trimming pared 10 bases from V and 4 bases from J, leaving 7 bases between.

The rearrangement uses TRBV6-2 or TRBV6-3 and TRBJ2-6; D gene ambiguous. Germline CDR1 reads MNHEY; CDR2 reads SVGEGT. The CDR3 sequence is 16 residues long. V lost 7 bases and J 1 base, leaving 14 bases between the germline ends. The chain's CDR3 is CASIRDLRSGANVLTF. The CDR3 region has the DNA TGTGCCAGCATTAGGGATCTTCGGTCTGGGGCCAACGTCCTGACTTTC.

The chain uses TRBV10-3 and TRBJ2-4; the match to TRBD1 covers 11 bases. The DNA end lines up better with TRBJ2-7; the J call may be wrong. In germline, CDR1 is ENHRY, CDR2 SYGVKD. This CDR3 region has 17 residues. In DNA, the CDR3 is TGTGCCATCAGTGATCCCCATCTAGGGACAGGGGGAGACGAGCAGTACTTC. Its translation is CAISDPHLGTGGDEQYF.

The table lists this clonotype with a few counts. The chain employs TRBV7-9 and TRBJ1-2, with D uncertain. CDR3 length equals 13 residues. Trimming cost V 0 bases and J 6 bases, with 8 bases left between them. Per the germline V gene, CDR1 is SEHNR and CDR2 is FQNEAQ (reference sequence). The CDR3 region is CASSLALGDGYTF. CDR3 bases: TGTGCCAGCAGCTTAGCGCTCGGGGATGGCTACACCTTC.

The chain has TRBV7-9 and TRBJ2-4, with TRBD2 matching over 8 bases. Per germline, CDR1 SEHNR and CDR2 FQNEAQ (reference sequence). CDR3 length equals 15 residues. V shed 4 bases, J shed 8 bases, and the junction held 10 bases outside the gene matches. The CDR3 loop reads CASSSGGTLGDIQYF. In nucleotides, the CDR3 is TGTGCCAGCAGCTCGGGGGGGACGCTAGGGGACATTCAGTACTTC. Supplemented by reference TRBV7-9 and TRBJ2-4, the full variable domain reads DTGVSQNPRHKITKRGQNVTFRCDPISEHNRLYWYRQTLGQGPEFLTYFQNEAQLEKSRLLSDRFSAERPKGSFSTLEIQRTEQGDSAMYLCASSSGGTLGDIQYFGAGTRLSVL.

The chain joins TRBV12-3 or TRBV12-4 to TRBJ2-3, with 9 bases that match TRBD1. The CDR3 covers 12 residues. V dropped 6 bases and J dropped 8; count of bases not matched to a gene: 3. CDR3 nucleotides: TGTGCCAGCAGGGCGGACAGGGGTACGCAGTATTTT. This codes for CASRADRGTQYF.

V usage is TRBV4-1 and J usage is TRBJ2-7; 9 bases are shared with TRBD1. Looked up from germline, CDR1 is MGHRA and CDR2 is YSYEKL. V trimming: 3 bases; J trimming: 4 bases; junction bases outside the gene matches: 7. This CDR3 has 15 residues. The CDR3 DNA follows: TGCGCCAGCAGCCAGGCTACAGGGGGCTGGTACGAGCAGTACTTC. It yields the protein CASSQATGGWYEQYF.

This clonotype was seen a handful of times. CDR3 loop: CASSLLGRGTALDEQYF. The DNA of the CDR3 is TGCGCCAGCAGCTTGTTAGGAAGGGGGACAGCCCTCGACGAGCAGTACTTC. V usage is TRBV5-1 and J usage is TRBJ2-4; 7 bases are shared with TRBD1. The tail of the sequence fits TRBJ2-7 better, so the J call may be wrong. Germline V CDR1 and CDR2: SGHRS, YFSETQ. The CDR3 length is 17 residues.

The chain has TRBV12-3 or TRBV12-4 and TRBJ2-1; D ambiguous. Trimming left V 6 bases short and J 6 bases short, with 18 bases between. The CDR3 covers 15 residues. The DNA for the CDR3 is TGTGCCAGCAGGTTGGGCCCCTCCCGTATCAATGAGCAGTTCTTC. Translating it yields CASRLGPSRINEQFF.

The rearrangement joins TRBV12-3 or TRBV12-4 to TRBJ1-2; D is unclear. The CDR3 extends over 14 amino acids. V lost 6 bases to trimming and J lost 4 bases, with 15 bases between them. CDR3 residues: CASSPSPGGYGYTF. Here the CDR3 DNA reads TGTGCCAGCAGCCCGTCGCCCGGCGGCTATGGCTACACCTTC.

Concerning this clonotype: This CDR3 fails to terminate in the conserved phenylalanine or tryptophan, so it likely reflects a read error. The gene calls are TRBV29-1 and TRBJ2-1; TRBD2 matches 8 bases. Germline V gene lookup returns CDR1 SQVTM and CDR2 ANQGSEA. V lost 2 bases and J lost 9; bases outside the gene matches: 6. The CDR3 covers 13 residues. The CDR3 is CSVEISGAIEQFS. The CDR3, as DNA: TGCAGCGTTGAAATTAGCGGGGCTATTGAGCAGTTCTCC.